Shown below are 5 T cell receptor beta chains from a single sample sequenced in a study of blood T cell repertoires in COVID-19. Using immunoSEQ multiplex PCR, the repertoire was profiled, and TCRdb retains in-frame clones only, with some absent. The sample has some 83,000 clones; roughly 82% are singletons. The sequencing input was peripheral blood. These receptors came from a man over 45 with active COVID-19.

The rearrangement links TRBV28 to TRBJ2-5; TRBD1 might be the D (6 bases). The V gene's germline CDR1 is MDHEN and CDR2 SYDVKM. There are 14 residues in the CDR3. Trimming took off 5 bases at V and 7 bases at J, with 17 bases between the two ends. CDR3 DNA sequence: TGTGCCAGCAGTCCCCAGACAGGCTTAAGGACCCAGTACTTC. Its protein is CASSPQTGLRTQYF.

The chain has TRBV27 and TRBJ1-5; D may be TRBD1 (5 bases). This CDR3 region has 14 residues. In germline, CDR1 is MNHEY, CDR2 SMNVEV (reference sequence). Trimming stripped 0 bases from V and 5 bases from J, with 8 bases between. In nucleotides, the CDR3 is TGTGCCAGCAGTTTATCGGGGCCGGATCAGCCCCAGCATTTT. Protein product: CASSLSGPDQPQHF.

CDR3 sequence: CASSIDLDRGATRETQYF. CDR3 coding DNA: TGTGCCAGTAGTATAGATCTTGACAGGGGGGCCACAAGGGAGACCCAGTACTTC. The V gene is TRBV19, the J gene TRBJ2-5; 9 bases agree with TRBD1. The CDR3 is 18 amino acids. Germline V gene sequence: CDR1 LNHDA, CDR2 SQIVND (reference sequence). The trim removed 0 bases at V and 5 bases at J, leaving 13 bases unmatched.

This clone showed up just a few times. In DNA, the CDR3 is TGTGCCAGCAACCAATACGGGGACTCTGGAAACACCATATATTTT. Protein product: CASNQYGDSGNTIYF. The chain joins TRBV2 to TRBJ1-3, with D uncertain. CDR1 is SNHLY, CDR2 FYNNEI, per germline. V was pared by 7 bases and J by 0 bases, with 13 bases between. The CDR3 is 15 residues long.

The chain carries TRBV15 and TRBJ2-1; D unclear. The CDR3 length is 12 residues. Germline V gives CDR1 LNHNV, CDR2 YYDKDF (reference sequence). V lost 3 bases and J 10 bases, leaving 10 bases between the germline ends. CDR3 protein: CATSSEQVEQFF. In DNA form, the CDR3 reads TGTGCCACCAGCAGCGAGCAGGTCGAGCAGTTCTTC.